This entry describes one T cell receptor beta chain. The antigen is unknown. This sample is part of a study of cytomegalovirus exposure and HLA in healthy donors. Study-level background: Sequencing of approximately 190 million T cells in an earlier analysis found about 120 million unique TCR beta sequences.

Researchers ran the PCR with 60 Vbeta and 13 Jbeta primers. Profiled with immunoSEQ multiplex PCR; TCRdb holds only in-frame clones, not every one. The sample carries about 190,000 clones, roughly 78% recorded once. Trimming took 3 bases from V and 0 from J, leaving 12 bases between them. The CDR3 covers 16 residues. Germline CDR1 reads LNHDA; CDR2 reads SQIVND (reference sequence). Study-level results: In a later analysis, across HLA loci, associated TCR counts were highest for DRB1, lowest for HLA-C. An analysis done earlier found most TCR beta V segments productive about 87% or about 30% of the time.

This sequence originates from a boy aged 5-17 years in good health and CMV-seronegative. V and J are TRBV19 and TRBJ1-5, with D tentatively TRBD1 (6 bases). Sequenced: PBMCs. CDR3 sequence reads: CASSIPGARSNQPQHF. The DNA for the CDR3 is TGTGCCAGTAGTATCCCAGGGGCTCGTAGCAATCAGCCCCAGCATTTT. Drawing the rest from reference TRBV19 and TRBJ1-5, the complete variable domain is DGGITQSPKYLFRKEGQNVTLSCEQNLNHDAMYWYRQDPGQGLRLIYYSQIVNDFQKGDIAEGYSVSREKKESFPLTVTSAQKNPTAFYLCASSIPGARSNQPQHFGDGTRLSIL.